This note documents a single T cell receptor beta chain sequence. Its antigen has not been determined. No quality values exist for individual bases; no much larger clone is one base distant. These data are taken from a study of blood T cell dynamics during melanoma immunotherapy (TCRdb year 2020). As for the study more broadly: Patients had metastatic melanoma and received first-line pembrolizumab or nivolumab plus ipilimumab as standard of care in the United Kingdom. A training cohort was formed from consecutive patients, and a further independent group of patients from the same centre was pooled into an external validation set. To find early correlates of response, peripheral T cell receptor repertoires were profiled in metastatic melanoma patients before and after one cycle of checkpoint inhibitor therapy.

V gives up 3 bases and J gives up 6 bases, and the segment between their germline ends measures 15 bases. The CDR3 runs 14 residues from the cysteine to the phenylalanine. The CDR3 DNA has 42 bases and is translated from base 1. Per the germline V gene, SGDLS is the CDR1 and YYNGEE is the CDR2. For every bulk PBMC sample, a fixed 350 ng of DNA was loaded. The immunoSEQ TCRb Assay kit was used according to manufacturer instructions to amplify TCR beta CDR3 sequences from genomic DNA. The KAPA Library Quantification Kit for Illumina platforms was used to quantify pooled libraries by qPCR. Pooled libraries were clustered at about 0.55-1.2 pM and sequenced on an Illumina NextSeq 500. Regarding the original processing steps: TCR data were analyzed with immunoSEQ ANALYZER and the R LymphoSeq package. A rearrangement efficiency score was calculated as productive divided by the sum of productive and non-productive CDR3 sequences. Within each patient, timepoints were compared pairwise for clonality, measured with the Gini coefficient, and for diversity, measured with the Renyi index at alpha=1. In LymphoSeq, clonal relatedness was computed using an edit distance of 3, and repertoire similarity was computed using the Bhattacharyya coefficient. To classify response, a linear discriminant analysis based on week-3 changes in clonality and diversity was built with the R MASS and caret packages. TCRdb holds this immuneACCESS table with in-frame rearrangements only. Some clones are missing; in checked studies, unresolved V genes explain under half, and the rest has no known cause. The V and J calls and clone size come from that table; D and trimming were worked out from the DNA. The sample table contains about 11,000 clones; only one count was recorded for approximately 90% of them. Together, the top ten hold approximately 25% of the sample.

Read against the paper, the sample's time point label means: week 3, after first cycle of checkpoint inhibitor. Blood was sampled before treatment (T0) and at week 3 (W3), after the first cycle of checkpoint blockade. Except for a couple of patients with rapid clinical progression, response was assessed 12 weeks after the first infusion by RECIST 1.1; disease control meant complete response, partial response or stable disease. Patients were not eligible if they had prior systemic cancer treatment, concomitant immunosuppressant therapy or synchronous other active malignancies. Bulk PBMC and plasma cell-free DNA were both sequenced for TCR beta so that circulating cells and T cell turnover could be tracked. Lymphoprep and SepMate tubes were used to isolate PBMC from blood, and red cell lysis was then performed. DNA from PBMC and sorted T cell subsets was extracted with QIAamp DNA Blood Mini kits.

Points the paper makes about the study in general: The relatively small sample size was recognized as a factor that could limit how well the results generalize. Patients who later achieved disease control showed a bifurcated PBMC repertoire reorganization at W3, with increased clonality or increased diversity, unlike progressors. Whether the T cell clones behind the repertoire changes were melanoma-specific or instead reflected general immune activation was something the study could not determine.

The material sequenced was blood, taken from a patient treated with checkpoint blockade. The clonotype comes from a human donor with melanoma. The chain is made from TRBV9 and TRBJ1-2; the D region possibly corresponds to TRBD1 (5 bases align). The CDR3 region: CASSGPGALDGYTF. The nucleotide sequence reads TGTGCCAGCAGCGGGCCTGGGGCCCTCGATGGCTACACCTTC. Here the CDR3 is joined to the reference TRBV9 and TRBJ1-2 genes, and the full variable domain is: DSGVTQTPKHLITATGQRVTLRCSPRSGDLSVYWYQQSLDQGLQFLIQYYNGEERAKGNILERFSAQQFPDLHSELNLSSLELGDSALYFCASSGPGALDGYTFGSGTRLTVV.